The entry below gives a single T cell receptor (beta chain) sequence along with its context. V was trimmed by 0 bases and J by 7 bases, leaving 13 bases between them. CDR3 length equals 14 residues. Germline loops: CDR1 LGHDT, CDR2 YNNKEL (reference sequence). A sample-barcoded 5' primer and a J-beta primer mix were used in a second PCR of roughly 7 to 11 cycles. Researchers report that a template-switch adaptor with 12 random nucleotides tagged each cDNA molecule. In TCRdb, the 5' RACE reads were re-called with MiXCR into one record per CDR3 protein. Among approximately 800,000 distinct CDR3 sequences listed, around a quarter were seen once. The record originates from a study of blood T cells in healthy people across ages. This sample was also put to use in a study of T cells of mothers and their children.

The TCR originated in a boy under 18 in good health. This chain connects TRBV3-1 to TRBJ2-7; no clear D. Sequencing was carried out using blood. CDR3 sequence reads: CASSQELKPREQYF. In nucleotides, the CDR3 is TGTGCCAGCAGCCAAGAATTAAAGCCGAGGGAGCAGTACTTC.